These 27 T cell receptor beta chains originate from one sample sequenced in a study of T cell clonality in common variable immunodeficiency. Broader study findings: In common variable immunodeficiency, TCR beta chains reportedly carried fewer deletions and N-nucleotide insertions.

Clones were read by immunoSEQ multiplex PCR, and TCRdb kept only the in-frame ones, dropping some. The table lists roughly 34,000 clones, with no singletons. These receptors' antigens are unknown. Sequences were obtained from peripheral blood mononuclear cells. All receptors come from a human donor with common variable immunodeficiency.

This clone showed up many times. The sequenced CDR3 bases are TGTGCCAGCAGTGCCCGGGACAACTATAATTCACCC. Amino acid sequence: CASSARDNYNSP. The full-length CDR3 reads as CASSARDNYNSPLHF. This chain links TRBV6-1 with TRBJ1-6; a weak D match, TRBD1 (6 bases). The read stops 3 residues short of the end of the CDR3; the missing end is completed from the germline J gene. Germline V lookup: CDR1 MNHNS, CDR2 SASEGT. Deletions cut 4 bases from V and 3 bases from J, with 10 bases between. The CDR3 runs to 15 residues.

This clone is medium-sized by share. The CDR3 end is not reached by the read, which stops 3 residues before it; the germline J gene fills it in. J is TRBJ2-1 and V is TRBV29-1; 9 bases match TRBD2. The CDR3 extends over 15 amino acids. The junction had 9 bases not matched to a gene; V was cut back by 6 bases and J by 3 bases. Germline V gene lookup returns CDR1 SQVTM and CDR2 ANQGSEA. The part of the CDR3 DNA that was read is TGCAGCGTCCCGCCCAGGACTAGCGACTACAATGAG. Translated, it gives CSVPPRTSDYNE. The complete CDR3 reads CSVPPRTSDYNEQFF.

This clone appeared a few times. The read terminates 3 residues ahead of where the CDR3 ends, so the germline J gene completes it. This rearrangement joins TRBV7-2 to TRBJ2-1; the D gene is possibly TRBD2 (5 bases). Looked up from germline, CDR1 is SGHTA and CDR2 is FQGNSA. Deletions cut 5 bases from V and 9 bases from J, with 14 bases between. The CDR3 has 13 residues. The CDR3 sequence: CASSRTSAAEQFF. The part of the CDR3 DNA that was read is TGTGCCAGCAGCAGAACTAGTGCCGCTGAG.

With regard to this clone: The read halts 3 residues ahead of the CDR3 end, with the missing end drawn from the germline J gene. The rearrangement uses TRBV6-2 or TRBV6-3 and TRBJ2-2; perhaps TRBD1 as D (6 bases). V lost 7 bases to trimming and J lost 7 bases, with 10 bases between them. Germline loops: CDR1 MNHEY, CDR2 SVGEGT. This CDR3 has 12 residues. The CDR3 is CASNQGFGELFF. Incomplete CDR3 DNA: TGTGCCAGCAACCAGGGGTTCGGGGAG.

There are many counts of this clone. The read gets to within 3 residues of the CDR3 end, and the germline J gene fills in the rest. The J gene is TRBJ2-5, the V gene TRBV19, with no clear D. V lost 3 bases to trimming and J lost 2 bases, with 7 bases between them. This CDR3 spans 13 amino acids. Germline values: CDR1 LNHDA, CDR2 SQIVND (reference sequence). CDR3 sequence reads: CASSIPQQETQYF. The covered CDR3 bases are TGTGCCAGTAGTATTCCACAGCAAGAGACC. Using reference TRBV19 and TRBJ2-5 for the parts outside the CDR3, the full variable domain is DGGITQSPKYLFRKEGQNVTLSCEQNLNHDAMYWYRQDPGQGLRLIYYSQIVNDFQKGDIAEGYSVSREKKESFPLTVTSAQKNPTAFYLCASSIPQQETQYFGPGTRLLVL.

Notes on this clone: Sequencing ends 3 residues short of the CDR3 end; the germline J gene provides the rest. The chain is built from TRBV7-2 and TRBJ2-5; the match to TRBD2 covers 7 bases. CDR3 length: 14 residues. Germline values: CDR1 SGHTA, CDR2 FQGNSA. CDR3 DNA (partial): TGTGCCAGCAGCTACCCGGGACTAATTCAAACC. Amino acids: CASSYPGLIQT. The whole CDR3 sequence reads CASSYPGLIQTQYF.

Ten or more counts support this clone. From the germline J gene comes the end of the CDR3, since the read stops 3 residues before it. V usage is TRBV20-1 and J usage is TRBJ2-7, with 8 bases that match TRBD2. Trimming removed 6 bases from V and 1 base from J; junction bases left unmatched: 17. Germline V gene sequence: CDR1 DFQATT, CDR2 SNEGSKA (reference sequence). The CDR3 is 17 residues long. CDR3 sequence reads: CSAVPYAGLDFSYEQYF. CDR3 DNA, as far as it was read: TGCAGTGCCGTTCCCTATGCGGGACTAGATTTTTCCTACGAG.

On this clone: Read sequence stops 3 residues before the CDR3 end, and the germline J gene provides the missing end. The chain links TRBV30 to TRBJ2-3, with D possibly being TRBD2 (5 bases). This CDR3 spans 11 amino acids. Germline V lookup: CDR1 GTSNPN, CDR2 SVGIG (reference sequence). Between the trimmed V and J ends, which lost 4 bases and 5 bases, there was a span of 7 bases. CDR3 amino acids: CAWNRGDTQYF. The CDR3 bases that were read are TGTGCCTGGAACCGGGGAGATACG.

This clone was seen ten or more times. The read finishes 3 residues shy of the CDR3 end, and the germline J gene is used to complete it. The chain links TRBV7-9 to TRBJ2-3; 7 positions agree with TRBD2. Looked up from germline, CDR1 is SEHNR and CDR2 is FQNEAQ (reference sequence). Trimming took 5 bases from V and 5 from J; bases not matched to a gene: 4. This CDR3 has 13 amino acids. CDR3 in amino acids: CASSLLAGDTQYF. The CDR3 bases that were read are TGTGCCAGCAGCCTATTAGCGGGAGATACG.

This clone has a count of ten or more. CDR3 DNA, as far as it was read: TGTGCCAGCAGCCAAGAGCCCCGGACTAGCGGGGGGTACGAG. Translating it yields CASSQEPRTSGGYE. Given in full, the CDR3 is CASSQEPRTSGGYEQYF. The chain carries TRBV14 and TRBJ2-7; 14 bases are shared with TRBD2. The read stops 3 residues short of the end of the CDR3; the missing end is completed from the germline J gene. The CDR3 is 17 residues long. V trimming: 0 bases; J trimming: 4 bases; junction bases outside the gene matches: 5. Germline V gene sequence: CDR1 SGHDN, CDR2 FVKESK.

This clone was seen many times. The CDR3 end falls 3 residues outside the read, so it is completed with the germline J gene. The rearrangement uses TRBV24-1 and TRBJ2-4; 7 positions agree with TRBD1. The V segment lost 4 bases and the J segment 3 bases; nucleotides outside the gene matches: 8. CDR3 length equals 16 residues. Per germline, CDR1 KGHDR and CDR2 SFDVKD. The CDR3 sequence: CATSEPKGADKNIQYF. CDR3 DNA, as far as it was read: TGTGCCACCAGTGAACCAAAGGGGGCTGACAAAAACATT.

This clone was observed many times. The read ends 3 residues early relative to the CDR3; the germline J gene fills the gap. The chain joins TRBV19 to TRBJ1-6, with D possibly being TRBD1 (6 bases). Per germline, CDR1 LNHDA and CDR2 SQIVND (reference sequence). The CDR3 is made up of 16 amino acids. Trimming shortened V by 5 bases and J by 3 bases, and 14 bases separated the two germline ends. The sequenced CDR3 bases are TGTGCCAGTAGTGCCGCAACAGGGCGCTATAATTCACCC. It specifies CASSAATGRYNSP. The entire CDR3 sequence reads CASSAATGRYNSPLHF.

In the case of this clone: The read stops 3 residues short of the end of the CDR3; the missing end is completed from the germline J gene. The chain couples TRBV5-6 to TRBJ2-3; 8 nucleotides align to TRBD1. J gave up 5 bases and V 5 bases, and 1 base lay outside the gene matches. This CDR3 is built from 12 residues. In germline, CDR1 is SGHDT, CDR2 YYEEEE. Partial CDR3 DNA: TGTGCCAGCAGAACAGGGGGAGATACG. This translates into CASRTGGDT. The whole CDR3 region reads CASRTGGDTQYF.

Comments on this clone: The read ends 3 residues early relative to the CDR3; the germline J gene fills the gap. The chain joins TRBV7-9 to TRBJ2-7, with D perhaps TRBD1 (5 bases). Per germline, CDR1 SEHNR and CDR2 FQNEAQ (reference sequence). V was pared by 1 base and J by 5 bases, with 12 bases between. The CDR3 is made up of 14 amino acids. Incomplete CDR3 DNA: TGTGCCAGCAGCTTAGGGCAGGGTAGCCACGAG. Its protein is CASSLGQGSHE. The whole CDR3 sequence reads CASSLGQGSHEQYF.

CDR3 sequence: CASSLAQGTGGYGYTF. The part of the CDR3 DNA that was read is TGTGCCAGCAGCTTAGCGCAGGGGACAGGGGGCTATGGC. The genes are TRBV7-2 and TRBJ1-2; 11 bases match TRBD1. The CDR3 is cut off 3 residues early in the read; its end comes from the germline J gene. The CDR3 totals 16 residues. The J segment lost 4 bases and the V segment lost 0 bases, leaving 4 bases of the junction unmatched. Looked up from germline, CDR1 is SGHTA and CDR2 is FQGNSA.

This clone appeared a few times. The observed sequence ends 3 residues before the CDR3 terminus, with the missing tail filled in from the germline J gene. The chain combines TRBV7-2 with TRBJ1-2; TRBD1 matches at 9 bases. The CDR3 contains 15 residues. V lost 4 bases to trimming and J lost 2 bases; unmatched junction nucleotides: 5. Germline V CDR1 and CDR2: SGHTA, FQGNSA. This CDR3 reads CASSSPGTGNYGYTF. The sequenced part of the CDR3 DNA is TGTGCCAGCAGCTCTCCCGGGACAGGGAACTATGGC.

By its share, this clone is medium-sized. The DNA ends 3 residues before the CDR3 does, and the rest of the CDR3 is filled in from the germline J gene. The gene calls are TRBV29-1 and TRBJ1-1; 8 bases map to TRBD1. The CDR3 totals 15 residues. J lost 3 bases, V lost 5 bases, and 11 bases had no gene match. CDR1 is SQVTM, CDR2 ANQGSEA, per germline. The CDR3 DNA, read in part, is TGCAGCGTTAGGACAGGGCCAAATCTATACACTGAA. It is translated as CSVRTGPNLYTE. The CDR3 in its entirety is CSVRTGPNLYTEAFF.

This clone was observed at least ten times. The CDR3 extends 3 residues past the end of the read, so its final part is completed from the germline J gene. The J gene is TRBJ1-5, the V gene TRBV19; TRBD1 agrees at 8 bases. CDR3 length: 16 amino acids. The germline gives CDR1 LNHDA, CDR2 SQIVND (reference sequence). V shed 7 bases, J shed 4 bases, and the junction held 12 bases outside the gene matches. The CDR3 protein is CASMGGQGAFNQPQHF. The covered CDR3 bases are TGTGCCAGTATGGGGGGCCAGGGGGCGTTTAATCAGCCC.

This clone was picked up a small number of times. The read is 3 residues too short to cover the CDR3 end, so that end is filled in from the germline J gene. The chain has TRBV7-9 and TRBJ2-7, with D perhaps matching TRBD2 (5 bases). V was pared by 8 bases and J by 5 bases, with 13 bases between. Looked up from germline, CDR1 is SEHNR and CDR2 is FQNEAQ (reference sequence). This CDR3 region has 12 residues. The CDR3 bases that were read are TGTGCCAGCCGGGGAGCGTCTAACGAG. This sequence encodes CASRGASNE. The full CDR3 protein is CASRGASNEQYF. Full variable domain (outside the CDR3, taken from reference TRBV7-9 and TRBJ2-7): DTGVSQNPRHKITKRGQNVTFRCDPISEHNRLYWYRQTLGQGPEFLTYFQNEAQLEKSRLLSDRFSAERPKGSFSTLEIQRTEQGDSAMYLCASRGASNEQYFGPGTRLTVT.

Comments on this clone: The read falls 3 residues short of the CDR3 end, and the missing part is taken from the germline J gene. The chain links TRBV11-3 to TRBJ1-1; D remains ambiguous. Germline V gives CDR1 SGHNT, CDR2 YENEEA. V lost 1 base and J 4 bases, leaving 10 bases between the germline ends. The CDR3 is made up of 14 amino acids. Partial CDR3 DNA: TGTGCCAGCAGCTTAGTCCCAGAGGGCACTGAA. It translates to CASSLVPEGTE. The whole CDR3 is CASSLVPEGTEAFF.

This clone was found many times. Read sequence stops 3 residues before the CDR3 end, and the germline J gene provides the missing end. This chain joins TRBV4-2 and TRBJ1-1, with 8 bases matching TRBD1. Trimming took 0 bases from V and 4 from J; bases not matched to a gene: 1. CDR1 and CDR2 from the germline V gene are LGHNA and YNFKEQ. CDR3 length: 14 amino acids. CDR3 DNA, as far as it was read: TGTGCCAGCAGCCAAGACAGGGGGCTCACTGAA. This sequence encodes CASSQDRGLTE. The entire CDR3 is CASSQDRGLTEAFF.

In this sample, this clone turned up a few times. CDR3 DNA, as far as it was read: TGTGCCAGTGGCTCAAGGGCGACCGGCAATCAGCCC. As protein: CASGSRATGNQP. The full CDR3 sequence reads CASGSRATGNQPQHF. The chain is built from TRBV19 and TRBJ1-5; D not resolved. The sequence runs out 3 residues before the end of the CDR3; the remainder is reconstructed from the germline J gene. Germline V gene sequence: CDR1 LNHDA, CDR2 SQIVND (reference sequence). V lost 8 bases and J lost 2, with 16 bases in between. The CDR3 has 15 residues.

A few counts support this clone. The sequence runs out 3 residues before the end of the CDR3; the remainder is reconstructed from the germline J gene. This chain uses TRBV7-2 with TRBJ1-5; D unclear. From germline, CDR1 is SGHTA and CDR2 FQGNSA. The CDR3 is made up of 14 amino acids. Trimming shortened V by 1 base and J by 8 bases, and 12 bases separated the two germline ends. CDR3 residues: CASSLDSLKKPQHF. CDR3 DNA, as far as it was read: TGTGCCAGCAGCTTAGACAGCCTGAAGAAGCCC.

This clone has at least ten counts. The read ends 3 residues early relative to the CDR3; the germline J gene fills the gap. The chain has TRBV19 and TRBJ1-1; 7 positions agree with TRBD1. The V segment lost 5 bases and the J segment 1 base; nucleotides outside the gene matches: 7. The CDR3 sequence is 15 residues long. Germline V gene data show CDR1 as LNHDA and CDR2 as SQIVND (reference sequence). Incomplete CDR3 DNA: TGTGCCAGTAGTGGATGGGACAGCCAGAACACTGAA. It codes for CASSGWDSQNTE. In full, the CDR3 is CASSGWDSQNTEAFF.

Details on this clone: The read falls 3 residues short of the CDR3 end, and the missing part is taken from the germline J gene. V and J are TRBV7-9 and TRBJ1-1; a weak D match, TRBD1 (5 bases). CDR3 length: 13 amino acids. Looked up from germline, CDR1 is SEHNR and CDR2 is FQNEAQ (reference sequence). The CDR3 DNA, read in part, is TGTGCCAGCAGCTTAGATATTACAGGAGAA. Amino acid sequence: CASSLDITGE. The full CDR3 reads CASSLDITGEAFF. The full variable domain, completed using reference TRBV7-9 and TRBJ1-1, is DTGVSQNPRHKITKRGQNVTFRCDPISEHNRLYWYRQTLGQGPEFLTYFQNEAQLEKSRLLSDRFSAERPKGSFSTLEIQRTEQGDSAMYLCASSLDITGEAFFGQGTRLTVV.

A few counts support this clone. From the germline J gene comes the end of the CDR3, since the read stops 3 residues before it. The V gene is TRBV7-9, the J gene TRBJ2-5; D is unclear. The CDR3 covers 13 residues. Germline values: CDR1 SEHNR, CDR2 FQNEAQ (reference sequence). The V gene lost 3 bases and the J gene lost 4 bases, with 9 bases spanning the gap. The part of the CDR3 DNA that was read is TGTGCCAGCAGCTTCAGTAGCCTAGAGACC. Translation: CASSFSSLET. The CDR3 reads in full as CASSFSSLETQYF.

This clone was observed many times. The CDR3 end is not reached by the read, which stops 3 residues before it; the germline J gene fills it in. The rearrangement uses TRBV11-3 and TRBJ2-1, with 9 positions matching TRBD2. Germline V gives CDR1 SGHNT, CDR2 YENEEA. The CDR3 has 14 amino acids. Trimming removed 1 base from V and 8 bases from J; junction bases left unmatched: 3. The sequenced CDR3 bases are TGTGCCAGCAGCTTAGGGAGCGGGGGGCATGAG. Its translation is CASSLGSGGHE. The full-length CDR3 reads as CASSLGSGGHEQFF.